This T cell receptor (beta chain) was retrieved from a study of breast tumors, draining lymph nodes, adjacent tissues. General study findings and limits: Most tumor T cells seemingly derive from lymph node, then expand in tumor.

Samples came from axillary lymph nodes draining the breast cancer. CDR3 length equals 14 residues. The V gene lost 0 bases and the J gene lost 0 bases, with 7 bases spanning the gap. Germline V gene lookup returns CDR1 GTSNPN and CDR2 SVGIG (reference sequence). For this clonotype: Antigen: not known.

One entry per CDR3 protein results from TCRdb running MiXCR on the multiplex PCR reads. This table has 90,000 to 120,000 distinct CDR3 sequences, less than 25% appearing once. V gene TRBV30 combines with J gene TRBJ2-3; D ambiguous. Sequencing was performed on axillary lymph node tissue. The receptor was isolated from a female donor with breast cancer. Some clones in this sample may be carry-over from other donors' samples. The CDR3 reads CAWSVLTSTDTQYF. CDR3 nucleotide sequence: TGTGCCTGGAGTGTACTCACGAGCACAGATACGCAGTATTTT.